This T cell receptor beta chain was observed in a study of control samples from healthy donors and cancer patients. Germline V gene lookup returns CDR1 SGHTS and CDR2 YDEGEE. The CDR3 runs to 17 residues. V lost 0 bases, J lost 3 bases, and 15 bases lay in between. The repertoire was sequenced with immunoSEQ multiplex PCR; TCRdb's copy has only in-frame clones and lacks some. The sample holds 150,000 to 200,000 clones, around 90% seen once. The clonotype originates from a woman between 45 and 65 years old in good health. Sequences were obtained from blood. The chain employs TRBV5-8 and TRBJ1-4; D might be TRBD1 (6 bases). The CDR3 DNA reads as TGTGCCAGCAGCTTGGCCGGTACGGGGGCTCCTAATGAAAAACTGTTTTTT. This sequence encodes CASSLAGTGAPNEKLFF. Combining the CDR3 with reference TRBV5-8 and TRBJ1-4 gives the whole variable domain EAGVTQSPTHLIKTRGQQATLRCSPISGHTSVYWYQQALGLGLQFLLWYDEGEERNRGNFPPRFSGRQFPNYSSELNVNALELEDSALYLCASSLAGTGAPNEKLFFGSGTQLSVL.